This TCR beta chain was obtained from a study of read filtering for tumor transcriptome and immune sequencing. From about 400 ng of RNA, a library with molecular barcoded alpha/delta and beta/gamma adaptors was made. TCRdb redid the calling of the reads with MiXCR, one entry per CDR3 protein. The sample has roughly 93,000 distinct CDR3 sequences, roughly 21% seen once; the top ten hold 11%. V lost 1 base and J 8 bases, leaving 6 bases between the germline ends. The germline gives CDR1 SGDLS, CDR2 YYNGEE. CDR3 length: 12 residues. Note on this clonotype: Its cognate antigen is unknown.

Study results and caveats: Sorted CD138-negative bone marrow cells were not purified T cells.

V is TRBV9 and J is TRBJ1-4; D gene uncertain. The origin of this receptor is a donor at least 40 years old with multiple myeloma. The sequenced sample was a population of CD138-negative cells sorted from bone marrow. The CDR3: CASSVTGEKLFF. In nucleotides, the CDR3 is TGTGCCAGCAGCGTAACGGGAGAAAAACTGTTTTTT.